Listed below are T cell receptor beta chains from one sample, sequenced in a study of cytomegalovirus exposure and HLA in healthy donors. Sequenced by immunoSEQ multiplex PCR; TCRdb stores in-frame clones only, minus some. The data show a few hundred thousand clones, roughly nine tenths seen once. Specimen: PBMCs. The receptors shown here come from a young man in good health and CMV-seropositive. CDR3s include the opening cysteine and the closing phenylalanine or tryptophan. The D gene is left open where the match is weak.

d_gene	j_gene	len	v_gene	CDR3aa
TRBD2	TRBJ2-1	17	TRBV27	CASRGGADFSPWYEQFF
TRBD2	TRBJ2-7	16	TRBV7-8	CASSLVTGLATYEQYF
TRBD1	TRBJ2-1	14	TRBV7-3	CASSLQGAYNEQFF
.	TRBJ2-1	11	TRBV10-2	CASSGENEQFF
.	TRBJ2-1	10	TRBV20-1	CSARRDEQFF
TRBD1	TRBJ1-5	17	TRBV27	CASSLWGTARLIQPQHF
.	TRBJ2-7	14	TRBV2	CASSVLGETHEQYF
TRBD2	TRBJ2-1	15	TRBV5-1	CASSSSIAGEGEQFF
.	TRBJ2-1	15	TRBV7-2	CASSLYVGSYNEQFF
TRBD1	TRBJ2-7	20	TRBV7-6	CASSSTPGQGPRGPTYEQYF
TRBD2	TRBJ2-1	13	TRBV5-8	CASTPGTSSKQFF
.	TRBJ2-7	14	TRBV7-2	CASSLSGLTYEQYF
TRBD1	TRBJ2-7	15	TRBV9	CASSAWDRGPYEQYF
TRBD2	TRBJ2-1	14	TRBV11-3	CARRGSGSLNEQFF
.	TRBJ1-1	14	TRBV2	CASSDRDLFTEAFF
.	TRBJ1-1	14	TRBV18	CASSSGRYYTEAFF
TRBD2	TRBJ2-1	17	TRBV5-1	CASSLITSGRAVGEQFF
.	TRBJ1-5	14	TRBV6-6	CASSAGRTPQPQHF
.	TRBJ2-1	12	TRBV14	CASSPLGVKQLF
.	TRBJ1-3	16	TRBV4-1	CASSQPGQSSGNTIYF
TRBD2	TRBJ2-3	16	TRBV5-1	CASSQGLAATTDTQYF
.	TRBJ1-1	13	TRBV6-5	CASTQTEGTEAFF
.	TRBJ2-1	12	TRBV6-5	CASSYYLGEQFF
TRBD1	TRBJ1-1	15	TRBV25-1	CASSEIGQGYTEAFF
.	TRBJ1-5	12	TRBV7-2	CASGRGNQPQHF
.	TRBJ1-5	18	TRBV7-8	CASSPFSTPISERQPQHF
.	TRBJ2-3	11	TRBV10-3	CASRGAGTQYF
TRBD1	TRBJ2-5	15	TRBV6-1	CASSEVSGGGETQYF
.	TRBJ2-1	15	TRBV14	CASSQDRDLYNEQFF
.	TRBJ2-6	11	TRBV30	CAVTGANVLTF
.	TRBJ2-2	14	TRBV9	CASSPGLDTGELFF
TRBD1	TRBJ1-5	15	TRBV5-1	CASSLQGASNQPQHF
.	TRBJ2-1	14	TRBV18	CASSPYAGDDEQFF
TRBD2	TRBJ2-1	15	TRBV29-1	CSVDKREVYYNEQFF
.	TRBJ1-2	12	TRBV30	CAWDRWVYGYTF